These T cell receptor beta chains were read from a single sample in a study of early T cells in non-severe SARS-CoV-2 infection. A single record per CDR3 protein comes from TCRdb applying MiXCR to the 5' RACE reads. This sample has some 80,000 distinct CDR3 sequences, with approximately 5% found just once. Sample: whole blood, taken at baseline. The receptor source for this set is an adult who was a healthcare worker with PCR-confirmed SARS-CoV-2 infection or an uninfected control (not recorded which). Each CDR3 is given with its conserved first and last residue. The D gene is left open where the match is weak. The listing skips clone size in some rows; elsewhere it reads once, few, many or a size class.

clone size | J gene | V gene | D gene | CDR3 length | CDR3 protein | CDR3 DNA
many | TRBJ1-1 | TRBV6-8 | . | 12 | CASSTWNTEAFF | TGTGCCAGCAGTACTTGGAACACTGAAGCTTTCTTT
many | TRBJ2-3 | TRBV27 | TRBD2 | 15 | CASSSAGRGTDTQYF | TGTGCCAGCAGTTCTGCGGGGAGGGGCACAGATACGCAGTATTTT
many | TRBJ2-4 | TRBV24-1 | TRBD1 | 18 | CATSEPPAGQGVCNIQYF | TGTGCCACCAGTGAGCCCCCCGCGGGACAGGGGGTTTGTAACATTCAGTACTTC
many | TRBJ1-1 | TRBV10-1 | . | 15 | CASSEEPEMNTEAFF | TGCGCCAGCAGTGAGGAGCCAGAAATGAACACTGAAGCTTTCTTT
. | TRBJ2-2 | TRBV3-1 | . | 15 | CASSQDMGVTGELFF | TGTGCCAGCAGCCAAGATATGGGGGTAACCGGGGAGCTGTTTTTT
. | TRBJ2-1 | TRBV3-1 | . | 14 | CASSPRRGSNEQFF | TGTGCCAGCAGCCCCCGGAGAGGGAGCAATGAGCAGTTCTTC
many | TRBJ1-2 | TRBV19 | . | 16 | CASRQGPRPGNYGYTF | TGTGCCAGTAGGCAGGGACCACGTCCGGGTAACTATGGCTACACCTTC
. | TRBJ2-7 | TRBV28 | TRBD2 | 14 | CASSPMGGADEQYF | TGTGCCAGCAGTCCAATGGGAGGGGCGGACGAGCAGTACTTC
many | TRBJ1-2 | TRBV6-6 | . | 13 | CASRPDRTDGYTF | TGTGCCAGCAGACCCGACCGGACAGATGGCTACACCTTC
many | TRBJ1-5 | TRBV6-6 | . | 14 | CASQGTYSNQPQHF | TGTGCCAGCCAGGGAACATATAGCAATCAGCCCCAGCATTTT
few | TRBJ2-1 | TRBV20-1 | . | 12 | CSATGSYNEQFF | TGCAGTGCTACAGGATCCTACAATGAGCAGTTCTTC
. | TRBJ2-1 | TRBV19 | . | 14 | CASSIGADLMKQFF | TGTGCCAGTAGTATTGGAGCGGACTTAATGAAGCAGTTCTTC
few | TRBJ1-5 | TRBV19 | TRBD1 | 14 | CASSTDRAGQPQHF | TGTGCCAGTAGTACCGACAGGGCAGGACAGCCCCAGCATTTT
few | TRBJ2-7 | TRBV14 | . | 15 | CASSPPGPYFYEQYF | TGTGCCAGCAGCCCACCAGGCCCTTACTTCTACGAGCAGTACTTC
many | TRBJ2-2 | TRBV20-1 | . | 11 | CSSYAPGELFF | TGCAGCAGCTACGCCCCCGGGGAGCTGTTTTTT
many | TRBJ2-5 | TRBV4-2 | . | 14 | CASSQEWNQETQYF | TGTGCCAGCAGCCAAGAGTGGAATCAAGAGACCCAGTACTTC
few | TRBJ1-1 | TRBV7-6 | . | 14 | CASSLQVSHTEAFF | TGTGCCAGCAGCTTACAGGTTTCCCACACTGAAGCTTTCTTT